Below, one T cell receptor (beta chain) is given with its context. The target of this receptor is not known. It has no much larger one-base neighbor in the sample; base qualities were not kept. These reads were obtained on an Illumina NovaSeq 6000. TCR cDNA was synthesized by 5'RACE template switching, through which a universal primer site and unique molecular identifiers were introduced. cDNA synthesis was primed from both the TCR alpha and TCR beta constant segments. Library amplification used two PCR steps, and the second PCR step added sample barcodes and sequencing adapters. Sequencing of the libraries was done on either Illumina HiSeq 2500 (2x100 bp) or NovaSeq (2x150 bp). In the authors' own workflow: Demultiplexing of reads and collapsing into UMI consensus sequences were performed with MIGEC, and V(D)J alignment was carried out with MiXCR. Clonotypes responding to the vaccine were identified with edgeR on replicate PBMC samples, with the criteria of FDR below 0.01 and a log2 fold change above 5 up to day 15. Each bulk clonotype was labeled CD4 or CD8 based on which sequenced repertoire, CD4 or CD8, contained the clonotype at higher abundance. Through fastp at Q25 and MiXCR, TCRdb rebuilt clones from the public reads, retaining in-frame beta chains. Entries are consolidated by CDR3 protein sequence, retaining the most common genes and DNA. TCRdb's processing, not the authors' own work, is the source of the V and J calls. The sample includes some 420,000 distinct CDR3 sequences, with around 20% observed a single time. 15% to 20% of the sample comes from the top ten.

This entry belongs to a study of T cells after yellow fever vaccination (dated by TCRdb to the late 2010s). About the full investigation: The SMART-Seq v4 Ultra Low Input RNA kit was used to prepare libraries from fractions with low cell numbers. To follow T-cell clones before and after both primary and booster YFV17D yellow fever vaccination, bulk TCR alpha and beta repertoires underwent longitudinal sequencing. Two healthy male donors, one aged 18 to 30 and one aged 30 to 40 years, were included in the cohort. Blood was collected at multiple timepoints before and after primary and secondary immunization, and bulk PBMC replicates and cell subsets were isolated. Study-wide conclusions, independent of this receptor: Computational filtering was needed because FACS-sorted repertoires could contain abundant contaminating clonotypes from the bulk population. A small share of clonotypes occurred in both CD4 and CD8 compartments, likely arising from convergent recombination. The secondary T-cell response was found to be weaker but faster than the primary response, with a peak reached on day 5 rather than on day 15. Because only two donors were included in the study, the extent to which the findings can be generalized is limited. Most clones expanded after primary vaccination were re-detected after the booster (96% of CD4 and roughly 87% of CD8), suggesting broad memory maintenance.

The meaning of the sample's treatment or condition label: live attenuated yellow fever vaccine strain. Two biological replicates of bulk PBMCs were collected at each blood-draw timepoint. PBMCs were isolated from peripheral blood using a standard Ficoll-Paque protocol. TriZol was used to extract RNA from bulk PBMCs, from CD4 and CD8 fractions, and from dextramer-positive and dextramer-negative fractions. V is reduced by 5 bases and J by 7 bases, leaving a spacing of 11 bases between them. The germline V gene sets CDR1 to MNHEY and CDR2 to SVGAGI. The CDR3, cysteine through phenylalanine, is 12 amino acids long. Of the read, only the CDR3 DNA is kept; its 36 bases are in frame from base 1.

The clonotype was recovered from a man aged 18 to 35 who received the YFV17D yellow fever vaccine. The sequence links TRBV6-5 to TRBJ1-2; confidence is insufficient to name the D gene. Here the sequenced sample was PBMCs, taken before the yellow fever booster vaccination. The CDR3 protein is CASSTPGSGYTF. In nucleotide form, the sequence is TGTGCCAGCAGTACACCAGGTTCTGGCTACACCTTC.